This is a list of T cell receptor beta chains from one sample in a study of T-cell memory formation after mild COVID-19. TCRdb reprocessed the 5' RACE reads with MiXCR, giving one entry per CDR3 protein. The repertoire holds 300,000 or so distinct CDR3 sequences, with 15% to 20% as singletons. Sequencing input: PBMCs or a T cell subset sorted from them (not recorded which). All receptors come from a man between 18 and 29 years old who had mild COVID-19 (a few samples of this study predate the infection). Cell type and time point are not known. The conserved cysteine and the conserved F or W are not part of the CDR3 here.

cdr3_length v_call cdr3_aa
11 TRBV6-5 ASSYRETYEQY
12 TRBV10-3 AISESTSGETQY
13 TRBV7-9 ASSKMTGATGELF
14 TRBV5-1 ASSLTGSGGSRTQY
11 TRBV20-1 SASPDRSYGYT
13 TRBV18 ASSPRTGGNSPLH
12 TRBV6-5 ASSYSTHGYGYT
13 TRBV12-5 ASGSTPHYQETQY
17 TRBV12-3/TRBV12-4 ASSSPRPGLAGGRDEQY
11 TRBV4-2 ASSRDITYEQY
12 TRBV27 ASSFLDRGAEAF
12 TRBV7-2 ASSPHQLNTEAF
13 TRBV20-1 SAIGTSGAADTQY
15 TRBV5-5 ASSLGRAGISQETQY
15 TRBV20-1 SAPRLAGGPNTGELF
11 TRBV2 ASKRQGVDEAF
10 TRBV11-2 ASSLFEDEQF
12 TRBV5-4 ASSPAGGTGELF
13 TRBV11-3 ASSLDPGAKNIQY
12 TRBV6-1 ASTLAQSTDTQY
14 TRBV7-6 ASSLAVSPLSDTQY
13 TRBV5-1 ASSLEARKYTEAF